Listed below are T cell receptor beta chains from one sample, sequenced in a study of regulatory T cells in long-lasting Graves disease. MiXCR, applied by TCRdb to the multiplex PCR reads, yields one record per CDR3 protein. The sample lists approximately 470,000 distinct CDR3 sequences, around 20% occurring once. The sequences come from peripheral blood mononuclear cells (PBMCs), collected when the disease was refractory, from a patient treated with antithyroid drugs. The receptors derive from a female donor with Graves disease. The CDR3 runs from the conserved cysteine through the conserved F or W. A D gene is named only where the DNA matches it firmly. Size is omitted from some rows. Given values are once, few, many or a class for expanded clones.

V: TRBV27; size: few; D: .; J: TRBJ2-7; CDR3: CASSLFSGAPYEQYF; DNA: TGTGCCAGCAGTTTATTCTCGGGAGCCCCCTACGAGCAGTACTTC
V: TRBV28; size: .; D: .; J: TRBJ2-5; CDR3: CASSPRDFQETQYF; DNA: TGTGCCAGCAGCCCTCGGGACTTCCAAGAGACCCAGTACTTC
V: TRBV6-5; size: .; D: .; J: TRBJ2-7; CDR3: CASSFVGDEQYF; DNA: TGTGCCAGCAGTTTCGTGGGAGACGAGCAGTACTTC
V: TRBV2; size: many; D: .; J: TRBJ2-7; CDR3: CASSRDTWNEQYF; DNA: TGTGCCAGCAGTAGGGACACGTGGAACGAGCAGTACTTC
V: TRBV10-3; size: few; D: TRBD1; J: TRBJ2-2; CDR3: CATRNQGEENTGELFF; DNA: TGTGCCACTAGGAATCAGGGGGAAGAAAACACCGGGGAGCTGTTTTTT
V: TRBV2; size: many; D: TRBD2; J: TRBJ2-2; CDR3: CASIFSGRAAGELFF; DNA: TGTGCCAGCATCTTCAGCGGGAGGGCCGCGGGGGAGCTGTTTTTT
V: TRBV27; size: .; D: TRBD2; J: TRBJ2-7; CDR3: CASSLKASGTTEQYF; DNA: TGTGCCAGCAGTTTAAAGGCTAGCGGGACAACCGAGCAGTACTTC
V: TRBV2; size: many; D: TRBD2; J: TRBJ2-2; CDR3: CASSKRTSGNTGELFF; DNA: TGTGCCAGCAGTAAACGGACTAGCGGAAACACCGGGGAGCTGTTTTTT
V: TRBV28; size: many; D: TRBD1; J: TRBJ1-5; CDR3: CASSPPPHRGNQPQHF; DNA: TGTGCCAGCAGTCCGCCGCCGCACAGGGGAAATCAGCCCCAGCATTTT
V: TRBV6-2/TRBV6-3; size: few; D: .; J: TRBJ2-7; CDR3: CASSDHSYEQYF; DNA: TGTGCCAGCAGTGACCACAGCTACGAGCAGTACTTC
V: TRBV6-1; size: few; D: .; J: TRBJ2-1; CDR3: CASSAWTHNEQFF; DNA: TGTGCCAGCAGTGCTTGGACTCACAATGAGCAGTTCTTC
V: TRBV27; size: many; D: TRBD1; J: TRBJ1-2; CDR3: CASGRTGRGYTF; DNA: TGTGCCAGCGGCCGGACAGGGCGTGGCTACACCTTC
V: TRBV27; size: many; D: TRBD1; J: TRBJ1-5; CDR3: CASSTLWTGSQPQHF; DNA: TGTGCCAGCAGTACCCTTTGGACAGGGTCTCAGCCCCAGCATTTT
V: TRBV28; size: many; D: TRBD1; J: TRBJ1-1; CDR3: CASILYRGQGNTEAFF; DNA: TGTGCCAGCATATTATACAGGGGACAGGGGAACACTGAAGCTTTCTTT
V: TRBV28; size: many; D: .; J: TRBJ1-5; CDR3: CASTGMGQPQHF; DNA: TGTGCCAGCACAGGGATGGGCCAGCCCCAGCATTTT
V: TRBV16; size: many; D: .; J: TRBJ1-4; CDR3: CASSPTRAANEKLFF; DNA: TGTGCCAGCAGTCCAACCCGTGCAGCTAATGAAAAACTGTTTTTT
V: TRBV20-1; size: few; D: .; J: TRBJ1-6; CDR3: CSARDWRGVHNSPLHF; DNA: TGCAGTGCTAGAGATTGGCGGGGCGTCCATAATTCACCCCTCCACTTT
V: TRBV4-2; size: .; D: TRBD1; J: TRBJ2-7; CDR3: CASSQEDRGSYEQYF; DNA: TGTGCCAGCAGCCAAGAAGACAGGGGCTCCTACGAGCAGTACTTC
V: TRBV20-1; size: few; D: .; J: TRBJ2-2; CDR3: CSARRRGTGELFF; DNA: TGCAGTGCTAGGCGCCGGGGAACCGGGGAGCTGTTTTTT
V: TRBV6-5; size: many; D: .; J: TRBJ2-5; CDR3: CASSYGSRLPRAVVLGTQYF; DNA: TGTGCCAGCAGTTACGGTTCGAGGCTCCCGCGGGCAGTAGTTTTAGGGACCCAGTACTTC
V: TRBV18; size: many; D: TRBD1; J: TRBJ2-7; CDR3: CASSGQGPGDEQYF; DNA: TGTGCCAGCTCGGGACAGGGGCCGGGGGACGAGCAGTACTTC
V: TRBV28; size: many; D: TRBD1; J: TRBJ1-1; CDR3: CASSSPRVDRGAEAFF; DNA: TGTGCCAGCAGTTCTCCTAGAGTCGACAGGGGCGCTGAAGCTTTCTTT
V: TRBV6-2/TRBV6-3; size: .; D: TRBD1; J: TRBJ1-6; CDR3: CASSYSGTDNSPLHF; DNA: TGTGCCAGCAGCTACTCCGGGACAGACAATTCACCCCTCCACTTT
V: TRBV27; size: few; D: .; J: TRBJ2-7; CDR3: CAGSLHVLYEQYF; DNA: TGTGCCGGCAGTTTACACGTACTGTACGAGCAGTACTTC
V: TRBV27; size: many; D: .; J: TRBJ1-1; CDR3: CASSLWGRDTEAFF; DNA: TGTGCCAGCAGTTTATGGGGGAGGGACACTGAAGCTTTCTTT
V: TRBV7-9; size: .; D: TRBD1; J: TRBJ2-7; CDR3: CASSSQGESYEQYF; DNA: TGTGCCAGCAGCTCACAGGGGGAATCCTACGAGCAGTACTTC
V: TRBV3-1; size: .; D: .; J: TRBJ2-7; CDR3: CASSQGGYGGYEQYF; DNA: TGTGCCAGCAGCCAAGGAGGGTACGGTGGCTACGAGCAGTACTTC
V: TRBV28; size: many; D: .; J: TRBJ1-5; CDR3: CASTLFSGTNQPQHF; DNA: TGTGCCAGCACCCTTTTTAGTGGTACCAATCAGCCCCAGCATTTT
V: TRBV7-2; size: .; D: .; J: TRBJ2-2; CDR3: CASSARTANTGELFF; DNA: TGTGCCAGCAGCGCCCGGACGGCGAACACCGGGGAGCTGTTTTTT
V: TRBV11-2; size: many; D: .; J: TRBJ2-7; CDR3: CASSSGVGPAYEQYF; DNA: TGTGCCAGCAGCTCCGGGGTTGGTCCTGCCTACGAGCAGTACTTC
V: TRBV28; size: many; D: .; J: TRBJ1-2; CDR3: CASSLPENYGYTF; DNA: TGTGCCAGCAGTTTACCGGAAAACTATGGCTACACCTTC
V: TRBV5-1; size: many; D: .; J: TRBJ2-7; CDR3: CASSLAGTGPYEQYF; DNA: TGTGCCAGCAGCTTAGCTGGGACTGGGCCCTACGAGCAGTACTTC
V: TRBV2; size: many; D: .; J: TRBJ1-1; CDR3: CASSEIGGMNTEAFF; DNA: TGTGCCAGCAGTGAGATTGGGGGGATGAACACTGAAGCTTTCTTT
V: TRBV7-6; size: .; D: .; J: TRBJ1-1; CDR3: CTSSLGVGTEAFF; DNA: TGTACCAGCAGCTTAGGGGTGGGGACTGAAGCTTTCTTT
V: TRBV3-1; size: many; D: .; J: TRBJ2-7; CDR3: CASSPALSYEQYF; DNA: TGTGCCAGCAGTCCGGCGCTATCCTACGAGCAGTACTTC
V: TRBV29-1; size: few; D: TRBD1; J: TRBJ1-2; CDR3: CSVARGGRKNYGYTF; DNA: TGCAGCGTGGCACGAGGGGGCCGGAAGAACTATGGCTACACCTTC
V: TRBV7-3; size: many; D: .; J: TRBJ2-5; CDR3: CASSSHGGAQETQYF; DNA: TGTGCCAGCAGCTCTCATGGGGGGGCCCAAGAGACCCAGTACTTC
V: TRBV29-1; size: .; D: .; J: TRBJ1-1; CDR3: CSVVLDWGANTEAFF; DNA: TGCAGCGTCGTACTTGACTGGGGAGCGAACACTGAAGCTTTCTTT
V: TRBV28; size: .; D: .; J: TRBJ1-2; CDR3: CASSPGSKYGYTF; DNA: TGTGCCAGCAGCCCGGGATCGAAATATGGCTACACCTTC